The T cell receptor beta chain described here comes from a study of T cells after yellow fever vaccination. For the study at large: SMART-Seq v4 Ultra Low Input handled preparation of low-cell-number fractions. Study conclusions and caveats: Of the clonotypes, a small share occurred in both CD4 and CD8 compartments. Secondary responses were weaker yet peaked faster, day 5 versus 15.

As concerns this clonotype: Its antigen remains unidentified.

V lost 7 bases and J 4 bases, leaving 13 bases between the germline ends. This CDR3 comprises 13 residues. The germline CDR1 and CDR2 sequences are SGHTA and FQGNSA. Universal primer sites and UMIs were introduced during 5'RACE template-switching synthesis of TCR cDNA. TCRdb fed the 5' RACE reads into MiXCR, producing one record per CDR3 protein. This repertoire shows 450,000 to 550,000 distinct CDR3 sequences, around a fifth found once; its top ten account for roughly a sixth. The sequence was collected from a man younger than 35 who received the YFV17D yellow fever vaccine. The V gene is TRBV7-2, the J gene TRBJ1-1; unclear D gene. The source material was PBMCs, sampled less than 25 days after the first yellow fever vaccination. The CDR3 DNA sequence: TGTGCCAGCACTGTAACTGGGGTCACTGAAGCTTTCTTT. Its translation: CASTVTGVTEAFF.